The 25 T cell receptor beta chains below come from one sample, sequenced in a study of neurological immune-mediated disorders. TCRdb used MiXCR to reprocess the 5' RACE reads, holding one entry per CDR3 protein. Of tens of thousands of distinct CDR3 sequences listed, 2% to 3% are singletons. The sample was PBMCs. Receptors were obtained from a man aged 50 to 59 with multiple sclerosis.

This clonotype was observed many times. The J gene is TRBJ2-7, the V gene TRBV7-2, with 8 positions matching TRBD1. Germline V gene sequence: CDR1 SGHTA, CDR2 FQGNSA. The CDR3 sequence is 15 residues long. V was clipped by 5 bases and J by 3 bases; unmatched bases: 9. The CDR3 loop reads CASSLVDGQGYEQYF. In DNA form, the CDR3 reads TGTGCCAGCAGCCTGGTGGACGGACAGGGCTACGAGCAGTACTTC.

This clonotype was counted at least ten times. The chain combines TRBV7-9 with TRBJ2-5; D unresolved. The germline V and J ends were trimmed by 3 bases and 5 bases, with 4 bases remaining between them. Germline V CDR1 and CDR2: SEHNR, FQNEAQ (reference sequence). The length of the CDR3 is 11 residues. The CDR3 DNA is TGTGCCAGCAGCTTGATTGAGACCCAGTACTTC. It specifies CASSLIETQYF.

This clonotype occurred many times. V usage is TRBV20-1 and J usage is TRBJ2-1; D is perhaps TRBD2 (5 bases). The V end was cut by 1 base, the J end by 3 bases, with 16 bases between. There are 16 residues in the CDR3. Per germline, CDR1 DFQATT and CDR2 SNEGSKA (reference sequence). In nucleotides, the CDR3 is TGCAGTGCTAGAGGGGGTACGGCTGGAGGCTACAATGAGCAGTTCTTC. Protein sequence: CSARGGTAGGYNEQFF.

This clonotype was counted many times. The gene calls are TRBV24-1 and TRBJ2-7, with TRBD1 identical over 8 bases. CDR3 length: 12 residues. J gave up 6 bases and V 6 bases, and 3 bases lay outside the gene matches. CDR1 is KGHDR, CDR2 SFDVKD, per germline. The CDR3 protein is CATSSTGGEQYF. The CDR3 DNA sequence: TGTGCCACCAGTTCAACAGGGGGCGAGCAGTACTTC.

This clonotype was seen many times. The chain carries TRBV5-1 and TRBJ1-1; 11 bases align to TRBD1. Losses at the gene ends were 4 bases for V and 1 base for J; bases not matched to a gene: 6. The CDR3 sequence is 16 residues long. CDR1 and CDR2 (germline): SGHRS, YFSETQ. In DNA form, the CDR3 reads TGCGCCAGCAGCCGGGGGGACAGGGGGGCGAACACTGAAGCTTTCTTT. Translating it yields CASSRGDRGANTEAFF.

This clonotype was picked up many times. The chain joins TRBV12-3 or TRBV12-4 to TRBJ1-2; D is undetermined. CDR3 length equals 13 residues. V lost 3 bases and J lost 3, with 8 bases in between. CDR3 DNA: TGTGCCAGCAGTTTTGATTGGGACTATGGCTACACCTTC. Its protein is CASSFDWDYGYTF.

This clonotype was counted at least ten times. This chain uses TRBV7-3 with TRBJ2-5, with 7 bases that match TRBD2. The CDR3 covers 13 residues. Germline V CDR1 and CDR2: SGHTA, FQGTGA. V lost 1 base, J lost 4 bases, and 0 bases stayed unmatched. The CDR3 DNA is TGTGCCAGCAGCTTAAGCGGGGGAGAGACCCAGTACTTC. Its protein product is CASSLSGGETQYF. Full variable domain (remainder filled in from reference TRBV7-3 and TRBJ2-5): GAGVSQTPSNKVTEKGKYVELRCDPISGHTALYWYRQSLGQGPEFLIYFQGTGAADDSGLPNDRFFAVRPEGSVSTLKIQRTERGDSAVYLCASSLSGGETQYFGPGTRLLVL.

This clonotype has a count of ten or more. V is TRBV11-2 and J is TRBJ1-2; D unclear. This CDR3 has 17 residues. Trimming left V 0 bases short and J 2 bases short, with 16 bases between. CDR1 is SGHAT, CDR2 FQNNGV, per germline. Written as DNA, the CDR3 is TGTGCCAGCAGCTTAGATCCTTCGGGTCGGACCAACTATGGCTACACCTTC. It yields the protein CASSLDPSGRTNYGYTF.

Only a few counts were recorded for this clonotype. A read error may be the cause here, since a much bigger clone is one base away. The CDR3 ends on some other residue instead of the conserved phenylalanine or tryptophan, so this is likely a read error. The chain is built from TRBV12-3 or TRBV12-4 and TRBJ1-2; no clear D gene. This CDR3 comprises 14 residues. Trimming stripped 5 bases from V and 9 bases from J, with 19 bases between. The CDR3, as DNA: TGTGCCAGCAGTACCACCGGAGGTTCGGGTCGCTACACCGTC. This gives the protein CASSTTGGSGRYTV.

Many counts were recorded for this clonotype. This chain uses TRBV5-1 with TRBJ1-3, with 8 bases fitting TRBD1. The germline V gene encodes CDR1 SGHRS and CDR2 YFSETQ. Trimming cost V 4 bases and J 2 bases; bases outside gene matches: 8. This CDR3 region has 16 residues. The CDR3 nucleotides are TGCGCCAGCAGCCCGAATGGCAGGGGGCCTGGAAACACCATATATTTT. It yields the protein CASSPNGRGPGNTIYF. Full variable domain (outside the CDR3, taken from reference TRBV5-1 and TRBJ1-3): KAGVTQTPRYLIKTRGQQVTLSCSPISGHRSVSWYQQTPGQGLQFLFEYFSETQRNKGNFPGRFSGRQFSNSRSEMNVSTLELGDSALYLCASSPNGRGPGNTIYFGEGSWLTVV.

This clonotype appeared many times. The rearrangement links TRBV5-1 to TRBJ2-3; D ambiguous. There are 13 residues in the CDR3. Germline V gene data show CDR1 as SGHRS and CDR2 as YFSETQ. The V end lost 1 base, the J end lost 2 bases, and 5 bases lay between the germline ends. In nucleotides, the CDR3 is TGCGCCAGCAGCTTGTACGCCACAGATACGCAGTATTTT. Translation gives CASSLYATDTQYF.

This clonotype has at least ten counts. This chain connects TRBV3-1 to TRBJ2-7; 8 bases fit TRBD2. Germline V gene lookup returns CDR1 LGHDT and CDR2 YNNKEL (reference sequence). The ends lost 0 bases at V and 6 bases at J; junction bases unmatched: 10. This CDR3 is built from 16 residues. The CDR3 sequence: CASSQERKRGSPEQYF. CDR3 coding DNA: TGTGCCAGCAGCCAAGAAAGGAAGCGGGGGTCTCCCGAGCAGTACTTC.

This clonotype was seen repeatedly, ten times or more. This chain links TRBV6-6 with TRBJ1-2; the D gene is possibly TRBD1 (5 bases). Germline CDR1 reads MNHNY; CDR2 reads SVGAGI (reference sequence). This CDR3 region has 14 residues. Trimming removed 7 bases from V and 1 base from J, with 13 bases in between. The DNA for the CDR3 is TGTGCCAGCACCCAAAACAGGAATAACTATGGCTACACCTTC. This codes for CASTQNRNNYGYTF.

This clonotype was seen ten or more times. The chain couples TRBV6-2 or TRBV6-3 to TRBJ2-2; TRBD1 agrees at 12 bases. Germline CDR1 MNHEY, CDR2 SVGEGT. This CDR3 spans 16 amino acids. The trim removed 6 bases at V and 4 bases at J, leaving 6 bases unmatched. The CDR3 loop is CASSRDRGPGTGELFF. Written as DNA, the CDR3 is TGTGCCAGCAGCCGGGACAGGGGGCCGGGCACCGGGGAGCTGTTTTTT.

Ten or more counts support this clonotype. The rearrangement links TRBV6-5 to TRBJ1-2, with 12 nucleotides matching TRBD1. This CDR3 spans 16 amino acids. With 6 bases clipped from V and 5 bases from J, the junction kept 10 bases outside the gene matches. CDR1 MNHEY and CDR2 SVGAGI come from the germline V gene. The CDR3 nucleotides are TGTGCCAGCAGGGGGGACAGGGGGCTCCGAGGGTATGGCTACACCTTC. Residues: CASRGDRGLRGYGYTF.

To note about this clonotype: This may arise from a read error, as a much more abundant clone is one base away. J is TRBJ1-1 and V is TRBV7-2; D gene unclear. The V end lost 2 bases, the J end lost 7 bases, and 11 bases lay between the germline ends. CDR3 size: 13 residues. In germline, CDR1 is SGHTA, CDR2 FQGNSA. CDR3 in amino acids: CASSLPERVEAFF. In DNA form, the CDR3 reads TGTGCCAGCAGCTTACCGGAACGGGTTGAAGCTTTCTTT.

At least ten counts were recorded for this clonotype. The J gene is TRBJ1-1, the V gene TRBV6-2 or TRBV6-3, with 8 bases lining up with TRBD1. Germline V gene sequence: CDR1 MNHEY, CDR2 SVGEGT. The junction had 7 bases not matched to a gene; V was cut back by 6 bases and J by 7 bases. The CDR3 is 13 residues long. CDR3 protein: CASRSDRVGEAFF. Written as DNA, the CDR3 is TGTGCCAGCAGATCGGACAGGGTTGGTGAAGCTTTCTTT.

This clonotype showed up many times. The V gene is TRBV3-1, the J gene TRBJ1-1; D may be TRBD1 (5 bases). Trimming cost V 0 bases and J 0 bases, with 11 bases left between them. The CDR3 is 16 amino acids. Germline values: CDR1 LGHDT, CDR2 YNNKEL (reference sequence). The CDR3 spells CASSQDLGRLNTEAFF. In DNA, the CDR3 is TGTGCCAGCAGCCAAGATTTGGGACGGCTGAACACTGAAGCTTTCTTT.

This clonotype was observed many times. The V gene is TRBV28, the J gene TRBJ2-1; no definite D call. V lost 2 bases, J lost 12 bases, and 14 bases lay in between. Per the germline V gene, CDR1 is MDHEN and CDR2 is SYDVKM. This CDR3 spans 13 amino acids. CDR3 coding DNA: TGTGCCAGCAGTTTAAAGGTCACAGTTGGGCAGTTCTTC. It specifies CASSLKVTVGQFF.

Ten or more counts support this clonotype. The rearrangement joins TRBV7-2 to TRBJ1-2; 8 bases are shared with TRBD1. V lost 0 bases and J lost 6; bases outside the gene matches: 9. Per the germline V gene, CDR1 is SGHTA and CDR2 is FQGNSA. The CDR3 extends over 16 amino acids. CDR3 in amino acids: CASSLATGGIGDGYTF. As DNA, the CDR3 is TGTGCCAGCAGCTTAGCCACAGGGGGTATAGGTGATGGCTACACCTTC.

This clonotype was detected ten times or more. The chain employs TRBV20-1 and TRBJ1-6; D might be TRBD1 (6 bases). Germline V gene sequence: CDR1 DFQATT, CDR2 SNEGSKA (reference sequence). CDR3 length equals 16 residues. The V gene lost 1 base and the J gene lost 5 bases, with 15 bases spanning the gap. The DNA for the CDR3 is TGCAGTGCTAGAGCTGCCGGGGGGGCAAATAATTCACCCCTCCACTTT. Amino acids: CSARAAGGANNSPLHF.

This clonotype was counted many times. The CDR3 sequence: CSAAPGQGFYNEQFF. In DNA, the CDR3 is TGCAGTGCAGCGCCGGGACAGGGGTTCTACAATGAGCAGTTCTTC. The chain combines TRBV20-1 with TRBJ2-1; TRBD1 matches at 10 bases. Germline V gene lookup returns CDR1 DFQATT and CDR2 SNEGSKA (reference sequence). This CDR3 contains 15 residues. With V trimmed by 6 bases and J by 3 bases, 8 bases remained unmatched.

On this clonotype itself: A read error may account for a junction end that differs from germline. The V call is TRBV20-1, the J call TRBJ1-5; D uncertain. The germline V gene has CDR1 DFQATT and CDR2 SNEGSKA (reference sequence). The CDR3 has 12 amino acids. The CDR3 spells CSARAWGQPQNF. In DNA form, the CDR3 reads TGCAGTGCTAGAGCTTGGGGTCAGCCCCAGAATTTT.

This clonotype showed up just a few times. The chain is built from TRBV11-3 and TRBJ2-3; D might be TRBD2 (6 bases). There are 13 residues in the CDR3. V was clipped by 8 bases and J by 5 bases, with 14 bases between them. From germline, CDR1 is SGHNT and CDR2 YENEEA. CDR3 in amino acids: CASSRDSKDTQYF. DNA of the CDR3: TGTGCCAGCTCTAGGGACTCCAAAGATACGCAGTATTTT.

This clonotype was counted many times. A read error may produce the germline difference seen at one junction end. This sequence joins TRBV5-1 and TRBJ2-5, with TRBD1 identical over 7 bases. Germline V gene sequence: CDR1 SGHRS, CDR2 YFSETQ. The CDR3 runs to 15 residues. CDR3: CASSRGSGTEETQYF. CDR3 nucleotides: TGCGCCAGCAGCCGAGGGTCTGGGACAGAAGAAACCCAGTACTTC.